This entry concerns a single T cell receptor (beta chain). Its specificity is not known. These gene names are mouse names. Read data end 1 residue before the CDR3 end; the end is taken from the germline J gene. This table comes from immunoSEQ multiplex PCR, and its TCRdb copy is limited to in-frame clones, with some not included. The table lists 20,000 to 25,000 clones, just under 75% of them singletons. The data are from a study of tissue T cells after allogeneic stem cell transplantation. Points from the study as a whole: Few T cell clones were shared across patients, but motif clusters showed tissue-specific shared signatures.

Germline lookup yields CDR1 NNHDY and CDR2 SYVADS. The CDR3 has 14 residues. Trimming removed 5 bases from V and 4 bases from J; junction bases left unmatched: 5. The sequencing input was spleen. The rearrangement links TRBV13-3 to TRBJ2-7; 11 bases fit TRBD2. This receptor was taken from a female BALB/c mouse in good health. MHC haplotype here: H2-d. CDR3 DNA, as far as it was read: TGTGCCAGCAGAACCGGGACTGGGGGTTATGAACAGTAC. It translates to CASRTGTGGYEQY. The full CDR3 sequence reads CASRTGTGGYEQYF.